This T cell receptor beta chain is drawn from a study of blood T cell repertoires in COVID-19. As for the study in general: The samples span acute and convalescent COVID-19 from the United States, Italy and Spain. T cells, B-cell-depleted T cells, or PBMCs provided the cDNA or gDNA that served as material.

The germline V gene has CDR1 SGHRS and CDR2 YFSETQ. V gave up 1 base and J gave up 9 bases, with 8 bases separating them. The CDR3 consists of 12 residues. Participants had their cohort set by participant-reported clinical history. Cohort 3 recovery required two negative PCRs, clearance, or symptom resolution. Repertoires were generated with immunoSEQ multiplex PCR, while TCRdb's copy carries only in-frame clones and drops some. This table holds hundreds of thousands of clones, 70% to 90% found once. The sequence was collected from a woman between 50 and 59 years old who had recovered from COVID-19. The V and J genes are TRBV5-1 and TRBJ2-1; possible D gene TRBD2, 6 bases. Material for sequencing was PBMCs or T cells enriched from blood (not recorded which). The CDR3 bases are TGCGCCAGCAGCTTGTGGGGGGTTGAGCAGTTCTTC. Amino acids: CASSLWGVEQFF.